The rows below give T cell receptor beta chains drawn from one sample of a study of OX40 agonist ivuxolimab in advanced cancers. This table comes from immunoSEQ multiplex PCR, and its TCRdb copy is limited to in-frame clones, with some not included. The sample yields under 80,000 clones, roughly 90% seen once. Sequencing was performed on CD4+ or CD8+ T cells sorted from blood, taken in a trial of the OX40 agonist ivuxolimab. The receptors derive from an adult with an advanced solid tumor such as melanoma, head and neck, liver or kidney cancer. Both conserved end residues are part of each CDR3. The D gene is left open where the match is weak. The size of a clone is reported for some rows only, either as once, few or many, or as a class for expanded clones.

V gene	clone size	CDR3 length	J gene	D gene	CDR3 protein	CDR3 DNA
TRBV7-9	.	16	TRBJ2-2	TRBD2	CASNSGRASNTGELFF	TGTGCCAGCAACAGCGGGAGGGCCTCGAACACCGGGGAGCTGTTTTTT
TRBV7-9	.	17	TRBJ2-1	TRBD1	CASSLIERQGPGNEQFF	TGTGCCAGCAGCCTCATCGAACGACAGGGCCCGGGCAATGAGCAGTTCTTC
TRBV19	.	13	TRBJ1-1	.	CASSRTEDTEAFF	TGTGCCAGTAGCCGGACGGAAGACACTGAAGCTTTCTTT
TRBV29-1	once	14	TRBJ2-5	.	CSSFGRGFQETQYF	TGCAGCTCCTTCGGCCGAGGGTTCCAAGAGACCCAGTACTTC
TRBV5-6	.	17	TRBJ2-3	.	CASSWGLTGTSTDTQYF	TGTGCCAGCAGCTGGGGATTGACGGGAACTAGCACAGATACGCAGTATTTT
TRBV25-1	few	15	TRBJ2-3	TRBD2	CASSESGTRADTQYF	TGTGCCAGCAGTGAAAGCGGGACCCGCGCGGATACGCAGTATTTT
TRBV28	.	14	TRBJ2-1	.	CASNRWELNNEQFF	TGTGCCAGCAATCGGTGGGAGTTGAACAATGAGCAGTTCTTC
TRBV28	.	14	TRBJ1-5	.	CASSLGATNQPQHF	TGTGCCAGCAGTTTAGGGGCCACAAATCAGCCCCAGCATTTT
TRBV18	.	15	TRBJ2-2	.	CASSPLGVNTGELFF	TGTGCCAGCTCACCACTCGGGGTTAACACCGGGGAGCTGTTTTTT
TRBV18	.	14	TRBJ2-7	.	CASSPATGSYEQYF	TGTGCCAGCTCCCCCGCTACCGGCTCCTACGAGCAGTACTTC
TRBV5-1	few	15	TRBJ2-3	.	CASSLVDIPGDTQYF	TGCGCCAGCAGCTTGGTGGACATCCCCGGAGATACGCAGTATTTT
TRBV7-9	.	14	TRBJ2-5	TRBD1	CASSHQDRRETQYF	TGTGCCAGCAGCCATCAGGACAGGAGGGAGACCCAGTACTTC
TRBV7-2	.	17	TRBJ1-3	.	CASSFLTKQGAGNTIYF	TGTGCCAGCAGCTTCCTAACAAAACAGGGAGCTGGAAACACCATATATTTT
TRBV4-3	.	16	TRBJ2-2	.	CASSQVPGLNTGELFF	TGCGCCAGCAGCCAAGTACCAGGGCTGAACACCGGGGAGCTGTTTTTT
TRBV29-1	.	12	TRBJ1-2	.	CSVSRGSYGYTF	TGCAGCGTCAGCCGCGGCTCCTATGGCTACACCTTC
TRBV29-1	medium-sized	10	TRBJ1-1	TRBD1	CSVADRDAFF	TGCAGCGTCGCGGACAGGGATGCTTTCTTT
TRBV28	.	13	TRBJ2-7	.	CASSLSGPYEQYF	TGTGCCAGCAGTTTATCTGGCCCCTACGAGCAGTACTTC
TRBV7-2	.	20	TRBJ2-3	TRBD2	CASSLALTAGGPQNTDTQYF	TGTGCCAGCAGCTTAGCGCTGACAGCGGGAGGGCCCCAAAACACAGATACGCAGTATTTT
TRBV6-6	.	15	TRBJ2-7	.	CASRTSDRISYEQYF	TGTGCCAGCAGAACGTCGGACAGAATCTCCTACGAGCAGTACTTC
TRBV10-3	.	17	TRBJ2-1	TRBD2	CAISEPGLAGPNNEQFF	TGTGCCATCAGTGAGCCCGGACTAGCGGGACCTAACAATGAGCAGTTCTTC
TRBV2	.	14	TRBJ2-7	TRBD2	CASLLAGGIREQYF	TGTGCCAGCCTACTAGCGGGAGGAATCCGCGAGCAGTACTTC
TRBV29-1	few	12	TRBJ1-1	.	CSVSTGLTEAFF	TGCAGCGTTTCCACAGGGTTAACTGAAGCTTTCTTT
TRBV14	once	13	TRBJ1-3	.	CASMFGSGNTIYF	TGTGCCAGCATGTTCGGCTCTGGAAACACCATATATTTT
TRBV6-5	.	16	TRBJ2-7	TRBD1	CASSYYPGQALYEQYF	TGTGCCAGCAGTTACTATCCGGGACAGGCCCTCTACGAGCAGTACTTC
TRBV4-2	.	19	TRBJ2-1	TRBD2	CASSPRGALGGSIYNEQFF	TGTGCCAGCAGCCCCCGAGGGGCACTAGGCGGGAGTATCTACAATGAGCAGTTCTTC
TRBV5-1	.	14	TRBJ1-3	.	CASSLGQSGNTIYF	TGCGCCAGCAGCTTGGGACAGTCTGGAAACACCATATATTTT
TRBV5-4	.	14	TRBJ1-2	TRBD1	CASSLRTGNYGYTF	TGTGCCAGCAGCTTGAGGACAGGGAACTATGGCTACACCTTC
TRBV28	.	15	TRBJ2-4	.	CASSPGWGAKNIQYF	TGTGCCAGCAGCCCAGGGTGGGGGGCCAAAAACATTCAGTACTTC
TRBV30	.	18	TRBJ2-3	.	CAWSVFSGGITGTDTQYF	TGTGCCTGGAGTGTTTTTAGCGGTGGAATCACCGGCACAGATACGCAGTATTTT
TRBV21-1	.	16	TRBJ2-7	.	CASSKAGGKGVYEQYF	TGTGCCAGCAGCAAAGCGGGGGGAAAGGGGGTCTACGAGCAGTACTTC
TRBV10-3	.	14	TRBJ2-7	.	CAISYSEISYEQYF	TGTGCCATCAGTTATAGCGAGATCTCCTACGAGCAGTACTTC
TRBV5-1	.	15	TRBJ2-1	TRBD2	CASNLGLAGGGEQFF	TGCGCCAGCAACCTGGGGCTAGCGGGAGGGGGTGAGCAGTTCTTC
TRBV2	few	15	TRBJ2-7	.	CASSDKAGRGYEQYF	TGTGCCAGCAGTGATAAGGCCGGCAGGGGCTACGAGCAGTACTTC
TRBV19	.	15	TRBJ2-1	.	CASTQKTGSYNEQFF	TGTGCCAGTACCCAGAAGACGGGCTCTTACAATGAGCAGTTCTTC
TRBV11-1	once	11	TRBJ2-1	.	CASSFYNEQFF	TGTGCCAGCAGCTTCTACAATGAGCAGTTCTTC
TRBV5-8	.	13	TRBJ2-3	.	CASSLMKGSTQYF	TGTGCCAGCAGCTTAATGAAGGGGAGTACGCAGTATTTT
TRBV6-6	.	13	TRBJ2-3	.	CASTDPNTDTQYF	TGTGCCAGCACCGACCCGAACACAGATACGCAGTATTTT
TRBV6-6	.	12	TRBJ1-1	.	CASRTIQGLAFF	TGTGCCAGCAGAACTATCCAGGGGTTGGCTTTCTTT
TRBV6-5	.	13	TRBJ2-7	TRBD2	CASSWGTIYEQYF	TGTGCCAGCAGTTGGGGGACTATCTACGAGCAGTACTTC
TRBV6-5	.	14	TRBJ2-3	.	CASSRGYFTDTQYF	TGTGCCAGCAGTCGAGGGTATTTCACAGATACGCAGTATTTT
TRBV6-6	.	12	TRBJ1-2	.	CASTNGGYGYTF	TGTGCCAGCACCAACGGGGGGTATGGCTACACCTTC
TRBV5-1	.	20	TRBJ2-2	.	CASSRWAQLFPAEDTGELFF	TGCGCCAGCTCGAGGTGGGCTCAGTTGTTCCCCGCGGAAGATACCGGGGAGCTGTTTTTT
TRBV27	few	16	TRBJ1-2	TRBD1	CASSFARRDRGYGYTF	TGTGCCAGCAGTTTCGCGAGGCGGGACAGGGGCTATGGCTACACCTTC
TRBV4-2	.	18	TRBJ2-2	TRBD2	CASSQEFWAGGDTGELFF	TGTGCCAGCAGCCAAGAGTTTTGGGCGGGAGGAGACACCGGGGAGCTGTTTTTT
TRBV7-2	.	15	TRBJ2-6	.	CASSFQGTGANVLTF	TGTGCCAGCAGCTTCCAGGGGACTGGGGCCAACGTCCTGACTTTC
TRBV7-9	.	16	TRBJ1-2	.	CASSSHGQGVFGGYTF	TGTGCCAGCAGCTCCCACGGTCAGGGAGTATTCGGAGGCTACACCTTC
TRBV21-1	.	15	TRBJ2-5	.	CASSKEPKRGETQYF	TGTGCCAGCAGCAAGGAGCCGAAACGTGGAGAGACCCAGTACTTC
TRBV7-3	.	15	TRBJ2-3	.	CASSLNGQGTDTQYF	TGTGCCAGCAGCCTTAACGGGCAGGGCACAGATACGCAGTATTTT
TRBV5-5	.	15	TRBJ1-5	.	CASSLATGVNQPQHF	TGTGCCAGCAGCTTGGCAACTGGGGTCAATCAGCCCCAGCATTTT
TRBV15	.	16	TRBJ2-5	.	CATSRVGGGPQETQYF	TGTGCCACCAGCAGAGTTGGTGGGGGGCCCCAAGAGACCCAGTACTTC
TRBV7-2	.	15	TRBJ1-2	TRBD1	CASSFPGQGGLGYTF	TGTGCCAGCAGCTTCCCGGGACAGGGGGGTCTTGGCTACACCTTC
TRBV19	few	15	TRBJ1-5	.	CASSLQATYNQPQHF	TGTGCCAGTAGCCTTCAGGCGACATACAATCAGCCCCAGCATTTT
TRBV2	.	15	TRBJ2-7	TRBD2	CASRSIAGVPYEQYF	TGTGCCAGCCGGTCAATAGCGGGAGTCCCCTACGAGCAGTACTTC
TRBV5-1	.	15	TRBJ1-5	TRBD1	CASSLGTGDNQPQHF	TGCGCCAGCAGCTTGGGGACAGGGGACAATCAGCCCCAGCATTTT
TRBV7-8	.	13	TRBJ2-1	TRBD2	CASSQLAGGQEFF	TGTGCCAGCAGTCAACTAGCGGGAGGGCAGGAGTTCTTC